A selection of T cell receptor beta chains follows, all from one sample in a study of cytomegalovirus exposure and HLA in healthy donors. TCRdb's table, derived via immunoSEQ multiplex PCR, lists solely in-frame clones and lacks some. Of tens of thousands of clones in the sample, roughly 80% were seen once. Sequenced material: PBMCs. These receptors were collected from a man aged 40-49 years in good health and CMV-seronegative. The CDR3 runs from the conserved cysteine through the conserved F or W. D genes are given only for firm matches. Clone size is given for some rows only: seen once, a few or many times, or a class if the clone is expanded.

d_call: NA
v_call: TRBV27
j_call: TRBJ1-6
clone_size: once
cdr3_aa: CASSQAPGSPLHF
cdr3_nt: TGTGCCAGCAGTCAGGCGCCTGGTTCACCCCTCCACTTT

d_call: TRBD1
v_call: TRBV29-1
j_call: TRBJ1-1
clone_size: NA
cdr3_aa: CSVDTGATKAFF
cdr3_nt: TGCAGCGTTGATACAGGGGCCACCAAAGCTTTCTTT

d_call: NA
v_call: TRBV4-1
j_call: TRBJ2-7
clone_size: NA
cdr3_aa: CASSRGASSSYEQYF
cdr3_nt: TGCGCCAGCAGCCGCGGGGCATCAAGCTCCTACGAGCAGTACTTC

d_call: NA
v_call: TRBV5-4
j_call: TRBJ2-6
clone_size: few
cdr3_aa: CASSLVLSSGANVLTF
cdr3_nt: TGTGCCAGCAGCTTGGTCCTATCCTCTGGGGCCAACGTCCTGACTTTC

d_call: NA
v_call: TRBV6-6
j_call: TRBJ1-4
clone_size: few
cdr3_aa: CASRGREKLFF
cdr3_nt: TGTGCCAGCAGGGGCCGGGAAAAACTGTTTTTT

d_call: TRBD1
v_call: TRBV11-2
j_call: TRBJ1-2
clone_size: NA
cdr3_aa: CASSSRDRATTNYGYTF
cdr3_nt: TGTGCCAGCAGCTCCCGGGACAGGGCGACAACTAACTATGGCTACACCTTC

d_call: NA
v_call: TRBV5-1
j_call: TRBJ1-2
clone_size: NA
cdr3_aa: CASSLDGGRNYGYTF
cdr3_nt: TGCGCCAGCAGCTTGGACGGGGGAAGGAACTATGGCTACACCTTC

d_call: NA
v_call: TRBV9
j_call: TRBJ1-2
clone_size: NA
cdr3_aa: CASSVAVSTTYGYTF
cdr3_nt: TGTGCCAGCAGCGTAGCCGTGAGTACTACCTATGGCTACACCTTC

d_call: NA
v_call: TRBV29-1
j_call: TRBJ2-2
clone_size: NA
cdr3_aa: CSVESGFGELFF
cdr3_nt: TGCAGCGTTGAATCAGGGTTCGGGGAGCTGTTTTTT

d_call: TRBD2
v_call: TRBV4-1
j_call: TRBJ2-3
clone_size: few
cdr3_aa: CASSQGGLAGVTDTQYF
cdr3_nt: TGCGCCAGCAGCCAAGGGGGACTAGCGGGGGTCACAGATACGCAGTATTTT

d_call: NA
v_call: TRBV9
j_call: TRBJ1-4
clone_size: NA
cdr3_aa: CASSLGGDEKLFF
cdr3_nt: TGTGCCAGCAGCTTGGGGGGGGATGAAAAACTGTTTTTT

d_call: NA
v_call: TRBV6-1
j_call: TRBJ1-1
clone_size: few
cdr3_aa: CASSGFAEAFF
cdr3_nt: TGTGCCAGCAGTGGTTTCGCTGAAGCTTTCTTT

d_call: TRBD1
v_call: TRBV2
j_call: TRBJ1-1
clone_size: NA
cdr3_aa: CASSEQGIGEAFF
cdr3_nt: TGTGCCAGCTCTGAACAGGGGATAGGTGAAGCTTTCTTT

d_call: NA
v_call: TRBV5-6
j_call: TRBJ2-3
clone_size: few
cdr3_aa: CASSLVVDADTQYF
cdr3_nt: TGTGCCAGCAGCTTGGTGGTAGATGCAGATACGCAGTATTTT

d_call: TRBD1
v_call: TRBV6-5
j_call: TRBJ2-7
clone_size: NA
cdr3_aa: CATQSGQLYEQYF
cdr3_nt: TGTGCCACCCAATCGGGACAGCTCTACGAGCAGTACTTC

d_call: TRBD1
v_call: TRBV10-3
j_call: TRBJ1-1
clone_size: NA
cdr3_aa: CAIQGQGDTEAFF
cdr3_nt: TGTGCCATCCAGGGACAGGGTGACACTGAAGCTTTCTTT

d_call: NA
v_call: TRBV28
j_call: TRBJ2-2
clone_size: NA
cdr3_aa: CASSVIWGGQSTGELFF
cdr3_nt: TGTGCCAGCAGTGTGATATGGGGGGGCCAAAGCACCGGGGAGCTGTTTTTT

d_call: NA
v_call: TRBV23-1
j_call: TRBJ2-2
clone_size: NA
cdr3_aa: CATFSRGFTGELFF
cdr3_nt: TGCGCCACCTTTTCTAGGGGGTTTACCGGGGAGCTGTTTTTT

d_call: TRBD1
v_call: TRBV5-1
j_call: TRBJ1-5
clone_size: NA
cdr3_aa: CASSARWTGDGSNQPQHF
cdr3_nt: TGCGCCAGCAGCGCAAGATGGACAGGGGATGGGAGCAATCAGCCCCAGCATTTT

d_call: NA
v_call: TRBV30
j_call: TRBJ1-2
clone_size: NA
cdr3_aa: CAWSGHRAAGYTF
cdr3_nt: TGTGCCTGGAGTGGTCACAGGGCCGCTGGCTACACCTTC

d_call: NA
v_call: TRBV4-2
j_call: TRBJ1-4
clone_size: NA
cdr3_aa: CASSHRGRSEKLFF
cdr3_nt: TGTGCCAGCAGCCACCGAGGGAGGAGTGAAAAACTGTTTTTT

d_call: NA
v_call: TRBV28
j_call: TRBJ1-1
clone_size: few
cdr3_aa: CASSLRGTEAFF
cdr3_nt: TGTGCCAGCAGTTTACGGGGGACTGAAGCTTTCTTT

d_call: TRBD1
v_call: TRBV6-1
j_call: TRBJ1-3
clone_size: many
cdr3_aa: CASSERDRIGGNTIYF
cdr3_nt: TGTGCCAGCAGTGAGCGGGACAGGATTGGCGGAAACACCATATATTTT

d_call: TRBD1
v_call: TRBV5-4
j_call: TRBJ1-5
clone_size: NA
cdr3_aa: CASSLDRGQPQHF
cdr3_nt: TGTGCCAGCAGCTTGGACAGGGGACAGCCCCAGCATTTT

d_call: TRBD2
v_call: TRBV6-6
j_call: TRBJ2-3
clone_size: NA
cdr3_aa: CAGKTSVTDTQYF
cdr3_nt: TGTGCCGGAAAGACTAGCGTAACAGATACGCAGTATTTT

d_call: TRBD2
v_call: TRBV5-6
j_call: TRBJ2-7
clone_size: many
cdr3_aa: CASSLRLAGRGYEQYF
cdr3_nt: TGTGCCAGCAGCCTGCGACTAGCGGGGAGGGGGTACGAGCAGTACTTC

d_call: NA
v_call: TRBV29-1
j_call: TRBJ2-7
clone_size: NA
cdr3_aa: CSAARVEGKQYF
cdr3_nt: TGCAGCGCTGCTAGGGTCGAGGGTAAACAGTACTTC

d_call: NA
v_call: TRBV29-1
j_call: TRBJ1-2
clone_size: NA
cdr3_aa: CSVEALGGYTF
cdr3_nt: TGCAGCGTTGAGGCCCTAGGTGGCTACACCTTC

d_call: NA
v_call: TRBV7-9
j_call: TRBJ1-1
clone_size: NA
cdr3_aa: CASSTSGRWAEAFF
cdr3_nt: TGTGCCAGCAGCACTTCAGGGCGCTGGGCTGAAGCTTTCTTT

d_call: NA
v_call: TRBV19
j_call: TRBJ2-4
clone_size: NA
cdr3_aa: CASKSSQLAKNIQYF
cdr3_nt: TGTGCCAGTAAGTCGTCGCAACTAGCCAAAAACATTCAGTACTTC

d_call: TRBD2
v_call: TRBV28
j_call: TRBJ2-3
clone_size: NA
cdr3_aa: CASSPIAGGGTDTQYF
cdr3_nt: TGTGCCAGCAGTCCCATAGCGGGGGGTGGCACAGATACGCAGTATTTT

d_call: NA
v_call: TRBV29-1
j_call: TRBJ2-1
clone_size: NA
cdr3_aa: CSVEASRGSLSSYNEQFF
cdr3_nt: TGCAGCGTTGAAGCTTCTCGCGGGTCATTAAGCTCCTACAATGAGCAGTTCTTC

d_call: TRBD1
v_call: TRBV7-8
j_call: TRBJ1-3
clone_size: NA
cdr3_aa: CASSPGTVGNTIYF
cdr3_nt: TGTGCCAGCAGCCCGGGGACAGTCGGAAACACCATATATTTT

d_call: NA
v_call: TRBV7-9
j_call: TRBJ1-1
clone_size: NA
cdr3_aa: CASSSTGPFTEAFF
cdr3_nt: TGTGCCAGCAGCAGTACAGGGCCGTTTACTGAAGCTTTCTTT

d_call: TRBD1
v_call: TRBV2
j_call: TRBJ1-1
clone_size: once
cdr3_aa: CASGWTGLRTEAFF
cdr3_nt: TGTGCCAGCGGGTGGACAGGGCTGAGGACTGAAGCTTTCTTT

d_call: NA
v_call: TRBV6-6
j_call: TRBJ1-1
clone_size: NA
cdr3_aa: CASSYGGSGTEAFF
cdr3_nt: TGTGCCAGCAGTTATGGGGGCTCGGGCACTGAAGCTTTCTTT

d_call: NA
v_call: TRBV18
j_call: TRBJ2-1
clone_size: few
cdr3_aa: CASSPTGNEQFF
cdr3_nt: TGTGCCAGCTCTCCAACAGGGAATGAGCAGTTCTTC

d_call: TRBD1
v_call: TRBV7-3
j_call: TRBJ1-2
clone_size: NA
cdr3_aa: CASSFRQGAEGYTF
cdr3_nt: TGTGCCAGCAGCTTTCGGCAGGGGGCTGAGGGCTACACCTTC

d_call: TRBD1
v_call: TRBV6-5
j_call: TRBJ1-1
clone_size: NA
cdr3_aa: CASNGQGPNTEAFF
cdr3_nt: TGTGCCAGCAATGGACAGGGACCGAACACTGAAGCTTTCTTT

d_call: TRBD1
v_call: TRBV9
j_call: TRBJ1-4
clone_size: NA
cdr3_aa: CASSGGTGDEKLFF
cdr3_nt: TGTGCCAGCAGCGGCGGGACAGGGGATGAAAAACTGTTTTTT

d_call: NA
v_call: TRBV30
j_call: TRBJ1-1
clone_size: NA
cdr3_aa: CAWSPRRAGTEAFF
cdr3_nt: TGTGCCTGGAGCCCCAGGCGGGCGGGCACTGAAGCTTTCTTT

d_call: NA
v_call: TRBV29-1
j_call: TRBJ2-7
clone_size: NA
cdr3_aa: CSARADSYEQYF
cdr3_nt: TGCAGCGCCAGGGCGGATTCCTACGAGCAGTACTTC

d_call: TRBD1
v_call: TRBV25-1
j_call: TRBJ1-6
clone_size: NA
cdr3_aa: CASSEYLLDRNSPLHF
cdr3_nt: TGTGCCAGCAGTGAATATCTCTTGGACAGGAATTCACCCCTCCACTTT

d_call: NA
v_call: TRBV5-1
j_call: TRBJ2-7
clone_size: NA
cdr3_aa: CASSFQGRLGYEQYF
cdr3_nt: TGCGCCAGCAGCTTTCAGGGGCGCCTTGGCTACGAGCAGTACTTC

d_call: NA
v_call: TRBV5-6
j_call: TRBJ1-1
clone_size: NA
cdr3_aa: CASRTTGPTEAFF
cdr3_nt: TGTGCCAGCAGGACCACAGGGCCCACTGAAGCTTTCTTT

d_call: NA
v_call: TRBV12-5
j_call: TRBJ2-4
clone_size: few
cdr3_aa: CASGPRTGNKNIQYF
cdr3_nt: TGTGCTAGTGGTCCCCGGACGGGGAACAAAAACATTCAGTACTTC

d_call: TRBD2
v_call: TRBV5-1
j_call: TRBJ2-7
clone_size: NA
cdr3_aa: CASSLAGLAGGTYEQYF
cdr3_nt: TGCGCCAGCAGCTTGGCTGGGCTAGCGGGAGGGACCTACGAGCAGTACTTC

d_call: TRBD1
v_call: TRBV29-1
j_call: TRBJ1-2
clone_size: NA
cdr3_aa: CSVEGQGTYGYTF
cdr3_nt: TGCAGCGTTGAAGGACAGGGAACCTATGGCTACACCTTC

d_call: NA
v_call: TRBV15
j_call: TRBJ2-2
clone_size: NA
cdr3_aa: CATSRDLTNTGELFF
cdr3_nt: TGTGCCACCAGCAGAGATCTAACGAACACCGGGGAGCTGTTTTTT

d_call: NA
v_call: TRBV10-3
j_call: TRBJ1-2
clone_size: NA
cdr3_aa: CAISAGREGYTF
cdr3_nt: TGTGCCATCAGTGCGGGGAGAGAGGGCTACACCTTC

d_call: NA
v_call: TRBV21-1
j_call: TRBJ2-1
clone_size: NA
cdr3_aa: CASSKVTSGGQHNEQFF
cdr3_nt: TGTGCCAGCAGCAAAGTGACTAGCGGGGGCCAACACAATGAGCAGTTCTTC

d_call: NA
v_call: TRBV6-5
j_call: TRBJ2-2
clone_size: NA
cdr3_aa: CASSHGGEHTGELFF
cdr3_nt: TGTGCCAGCTCACACGGAGGCGAGCACACCGGGGAGCTGTTTTTT